The 10 T cell receptor beta chains presented below share a single source sample, sequenced in a study of blood T cell repertoires in COVID-19. Clones were sequenced by immunoSEQ multiplex PCR, and TCRdb holds only the in-frame ones, with some missing. Here the sample spans around 190,000 clones, 85% to 90% being singletons. Input material: peripheral blood. These receptor sequences come from a human donor in a cohort sampled during active COVID-19.

V is TRBV12-3 or TRBV12-4 and J is TRBJ2-7, with D maybe TRBD1 (5 bases). Trimming took 3 bases from V and 2 from J, leaving 8 bases between them. This CDR3 is built from 13 residues. The CDR3 loop is CASSFGATYEQYF. The CDR3 nucleotides are TGTGCCAGCAGTTTTGGGGCTACCTACGAGCAGTACTTC.

The V gene is TRBV28, the J gene TRBJ2-1, with D tentatively TRBD2 (5 bases). This CDR3 contains 16 residues. Looked up from germline, CDR1 is MDHEN and CDR2 is SYDVKM. V was clipped by 5 bases and J by 2 bases, with 16 bases between them. CDR3 coding DNA: TGTGCCAGCAGTGCACTGAGGGAGTCCCCCTACAATGAGCAGTTCTTC. As protein: CASSALRESPYNEQFF.

The genes are TRBV7-2 and TRBJ2-7; 8 bases match TRBD1. Losses at the gene ends were 2 bases for V and 6 bases for J; bases not matched to a gene: 6. This CDR3 region has 14 residues. Looked up from germline, CDR1 is SGHTA and CDR2 is FQGNSA. CDR3 region: CASSLTRQGREQYF. Here the CDR3 DNA reads TGTGCCAGCAGCTTAACCCGACAGGGGCGCGAGCAGTACTTC. The whole variable domain, filled in from reference TRBV7-2 and TRBJ2-7, reads GAGVSQSPSNKVTEKGKDVELRCDPISGHTALYWYRQSLGQGLEFLIYFQGNSAPDKSGLPSDRFSAERTGGSVSTLTIQRTQQEDSAVYLCASSLTRQGREQYFGPGTRLTVT.

The chain carries TRBV7-7 and TRBJ2-7; 12 bases agree with TRBD2. V trimming: 5 bases; J trimming: 7 bases; junction bases outside the gene matches: 9. This CDR3 comprises 15 residues. The V gene's germline CDR1 is SSHAT and CDR2 FNYEAQ (reference sequence). CDR3: CASSEGTSGLYEQYF. The CDR3 region has the DNA TGTGCCAGCAGCGAAGGGACTAGCGGGTTGTATGAGCAGTACTTC.

V usage is TRBV12-3 or TRBV12-4 and J usage is TRBJ2-7; 8 bases are a match to TRBD1. The CDR3 runs to 12 residues. V was clipped by 6 bases and J by 2 bases; unmatched bases: 0. The CDR3 sequence is CASRQGAYEQYF. Written as DNA, the CDR3 is TGTGCCAGCAGACAGGGGGCCTACGAGCAGTACTTC.

The chain uses TRBV5-6 and TRBJ2-7; 8 bases line up with TRBD2. V was clipped by 0 bases and J by 5 bases; unmatched bases: 13. The CDR3 totals 17 residues. Germline V lookup: CDR1 SGHDT, CDR2 YYEEEE. The chain's CDR3 is CASSLGRVATSENEQYF. DNA for the CDR3: TGTGCCAGCAGCTTGGGGCGAGTAGCGACTAGCGAGAACGAGCAGTACTTC.

The V call is TRBV5-1, the J call TRBJ2-7; D remains ambiguous. Germline-derived CDR1 and CDR2 are SGHRS and YFSETQ. The CDR3 loop spans 13 amino acids. The germline V and J ends were trimmed by 7 bases and 4 bases, with 15 bases remaining between them. The CDR3 DNA reads as TGCGCCAGCCACCGAGGCCCGACTTACGAGCAGTACTTC. It translates to CASHRGPTYEQYF.

J is TRBJ2-3 and V is TRBV6-2 or TRBV6-3; 14 bases map to TRBD2. The V and J ends lost 6 bases and 1 base, in that order; junction bases with no gene match: 9. The CDR3 covers 18 residues. Per the germline V gene, CDR1 is MNHEY and CDR2 is SVGEGT. This chain's CDR3 is CASSRTSGGKRGTDTQYF. The CDR3, as DNA: TGTGCCAGCAGCCGGACTAGCGGGGGGAAACGAGGCACAGATACGCAGTATTTT.

This rearrangement joins TRBV10-3 to TRBJ1-1; TRBD1 agrees at 11 bases. CDR1 is ENHRY, CDR2 SYGVKD, per germline. V trimming: 0 bases; J trimming: 5 bases; junction bases outside the gene matches: 5. The CDR3 extends over 16 amino acids. Here the CDR3 DNA reads TGTGCCATCAGTGAGTCGAGGACAGGGGGCCGAACTGAAGCTTTCTTT. This translates into CAISESRTGGRTEAFF.

This clone was seen a single time. The rearrangement joins TRBV3-1 (or the pseudogene TRBV3-2) to TRBJ1-2; 9 bases are a match to TRBD1. V was clipped by 1 base and J by 3 bases; unmatched bases: 3. In germline, CDR1 is LGHDT, CDR2 YNNKEL (reference sequence). This CDR3 has 15 amino acids. CDR3 in amino acids: CASSQATGGYYGYTF. Written as DNA, the CDR3 is TGTGCCAGCAGCCAAGCGACAGGGGGATACTATGGCTACACCTTC.